Listed here are 12 T cell receptor beta chains from one sample, sequenced in a study of T cell changes during pregnancy in multiple sclerosis. Assay used: immunoSEQ multiplex PCR; TCRdb lists only in-frame clones, some missing. Seen here are around 100,000 clones, 92% observed once, and the top ten hold 0.75% to 0.95%. Sequencing was performed on peripheral blood, taken after pregnancy. The receptors shown here come from a female donor with multiple sclerosis, enrolled in a pregnancy study.

The rearrangement joins TRBV6-5 to TRBJ1-1; D gene unclear. Per germline, CDR1 MNHEY and CDR2 SVGAGI. This CDR3 contains 14 residues. V was shortened by 7 bases and J by 3 bases, with 15 bases between the two germline ends. CDR3 loop: CASKSGPVDTEAFF. The CDR3 DNA is TGTGCCAGCAAAAGCGGGCCGGTGGACACTGAAGCTTTCTTT.

J is TRBJ1-3 and V is TRBV4-1; 8 positions match TRBD1. Per the germline V gene, CDR1 is MGHRA and CDR2 is YSYEKL. Trimming at V came to 1 base and at J to 0 bases, leaving 5 bases not matched to a gene. The CDR3 consists of 17 residues. The CDR3 here is CASSQVGTGSSGNTIYF. The CDR3 DNA is TGCGCCAGCAGCCAAGTGGGGACAGGATCCTCTGGAAACACCATATATTTT.

CDR3 in amino acids: CASSSGTGDGYTF. Here the CDR3 DNA reads TGTGCCAGCAGTTCTGGGACAGGGGACGGCTACACCTTC. The V call is TRBV27, the J call TRBJ1-2, with TRBD1 matching over 10 bases. Losses at the gene ends were 4 bases for V and 8 bases for J; bases not matched to a gene: 4. In germline, CDR1 is MNHEY, CDR2 SMNVEV (reference sequence). This CDR3 has 13 residues.

This clone turned up a few times. The rearrangement joins TRBV19 to TRBJ1-4; D is undetermined. In germline, CDR1 is LNHDA, CDR2 SQIVND (reference sequence). Trimming stripped 3 bases from V and 0 bases from J, with 11 bases between. The CDR3 sequence is 16 residues long. Here the CDR3 reads CASSMGAGTTNEKLFF. CDR3 sequence (DNA): TGTGCCAGTAGTATGGGTGCGGGCACAACTAATGAAAAACTGTTTTTT.

The chain uses TRBV7-6 and TRBJ2-5, with D maybe TRBD2 (6 bases). V was trimmed by 5 bases and J by 11 bases, leaving 12 bases between them. The germline V gene has CDR1 SGHVS and CDR2 FNYEAQ. This CDR3 comprises 11 residues. CDR3 protein: CASSVGTQQYF. CDR3 sequence (DNA): TGTGCCAGCAGCGTCGGGACTCAACAGTACTTC. Filled out from reference TRBV7-6 and TRBJ2-5, the complete variable domain reads GAGVSQSPRYKVTKRGQDVALRCDPISGHVSLYWYRQALGQGPEFLTYFNYEAQQDKSGLPNDRFSAERPEGSISTLTIQRTEQRDSAMYRCASSVGTQQYFGPGTRLLVL.

The chain uses TRBV27 and TRBJ2-1; D is ambiguous. Trimming took 5 bases from V and 15 from J, leaving 23 bases between them. Germline CDR1 MNHEY, CDR2 SMNVEV (reference sequence). The CDR3 covers 14 residues. CDR3 residues: CASSMNSRITKRFF. In DNA, the CDR3 is TGTGCCAGCAGTATGAATAGTCGTATCACCAAGCGGTTCTTC.

This chain joins TRBV19 and TRBJ1-2; weak D call: TRBD1 (5 bases). This CDR3 is 14 amino acids long. The germline gives CDR1 LNHDA, CDR2 SQIVND (reference sequence). Trimming pared 6 bases from V and 4 bases from J, leaving 15 bases between. DNA for the CDR3: TGTGCCAGTAGCACAACGACAGTGGCCTATGGCTACACCTTC. This translates into CASSTTTVAYGYTF.

As concerns this clone: A read error may account for a junction end that differs from germline. The chain has TRBV4-3 and TRBJ1-2, with TRBD1 matching over 8 bases. CDR1 is LGHNA and CDR2 is YSLEER in the germline V gene. The CDR3 covers 19 residues. The CDR3 nucleotides read TGCGCCAGCAGCGAAGAAGATACCGGGACAGGTAACCCAAACTATGGCTACACCTTC. Protein product: CASSEEDTGTGNPNYGYTF.

This clone has only one observation. The chain employs TRBV5-1 and TRBJ2-1, with TRBD2 identical over 9 bases. CDR3 length: 15 residues. Germline V gene data show CDR1 as SGHRS and CDR2 as YFSETQ. The V segment lost 3 bases and the J segment 4 bases; nucleotides outside the gene matches: 5. CDR3 region: CASSSGTSSYNEQFF. In DNA, the CDR3 is TGCGCCAGCAGCTCCGGGACTAGCTCATACAATGAGCAGTTCTTC.

V and J are TRBV30 and TRBJ2-7; 8 bases are shared with TRBD2. Trimming at V came to 5 bases and at J to 2 bases, leaving 8 bases not matched to a gene. The CDR3 loop spans 14 amino acids. Germline CDR1 is GTSNPN and CDR2 is SVGIG (reference sequence). The CDR3 coding sequence is TGTGCCTGGGCTTTTGGACTAGCAGCCTACGAGCAGTACTTC. It is translated as CAWAFGLAAYEQYF.

The chain combines TRBV6-5 with TRBJ1-2; 8 bases agree with TRBD1. Germline V gene sequence: CDR1 MNHEY, CDR2 SVGAGI. The trim removed 4 bases at V and 4 bases at J, leaving 5 bases unmatched. CDR3 length: 14 amino acids. This CDR3 is CASSSTGVFYGYTF. The CDR3 nucleotides read TGTGCCAGCAGTTCGACAGGGGTCTTCTATGGCTACACCTTC.

V and J are TRBV2 and TRBJ1-5; 7 nucleotides line up with TRBD1. Germline values: CDR1 SNHLY, CDR2 FYNNEI. This CDR3 region has 16 residues. With 6 bases clipped from V and 5 bases from J, the junction kept 13 bases outside the gene matches. The CDR3 loop reads CASRVDRVRSYQPQHF. CDR3 bases: TGTGCCAGCAGGGTAGACAGGGTGAGGTCTTATCAGCCCCAGCATTTT.